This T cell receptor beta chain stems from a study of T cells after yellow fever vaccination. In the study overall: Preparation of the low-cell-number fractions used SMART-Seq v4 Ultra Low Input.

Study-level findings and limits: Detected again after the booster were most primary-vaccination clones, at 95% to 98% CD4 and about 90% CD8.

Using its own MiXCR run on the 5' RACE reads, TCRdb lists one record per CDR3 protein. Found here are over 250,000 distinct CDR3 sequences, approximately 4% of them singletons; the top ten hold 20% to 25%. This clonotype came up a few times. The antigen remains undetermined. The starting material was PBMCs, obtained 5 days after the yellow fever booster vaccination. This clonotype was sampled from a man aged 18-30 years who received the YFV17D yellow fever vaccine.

The CDR3, as DNA: TGCGCCAGCAGCCTAAAGGGGACTACTTATCGGGAGACCCAGTACTTC. It encodes CASSLKGTTYRETQYF. The V call is TRBV5-1, the J call TRBJ2-5; 7 bases are a match to TRBD2. The germline CDR1 and CDR2 sequences are SGHRS and YFSETQ. With 4 bases clipped from V and 5 bases from J, the junction kept 14 bases outside the gene matches. The CDR3 is made up of 16 amino acids.